Shown below are 24 T cell receptor beta chains from a single sample sequenced in a study of cytomegalovirus exposure and HLA in healthy donors (dated by TCRdb to about 2017). To prepare the library, the immunoSEQ multiplex PCR assay was applied. A mixture of 60 forward primers for TCR Vbeta segments and 13 reverse primers for TCR Jbeta segments was used in the multiplex PCR. TCRdb limited this immuneACCESS table to in-frame rearrangements with V and J called. A share of clones is missing; checked studies link under half to unresolved V genes, and the rest is unexplained. This sample has more than 85,000 clones in its table, and around 70% of those were observed once. The leading ten clones occupy 3.2% of the sample. Source material: PBMCs. The origin of the receptors is a man younger than 45 in good health and CMV-seronegative.

The table lists this clone with a few counts. V usage is TRBV10-2 and J usage is TRBJ2-1, with TRBD2 matching 12 bases. V shed 3 bases and J 3 bases; nucleotides not matched to a gene: 3. The CDR3 loop spans 16 amino acids. The germline CDR1 and CDR2 sequences are WSHSY and SAAADI. This CDR3 is CASSDRGLAGYNEQFF. DNA for the CDR3: TGCGCCAGCAGTGACCGGGGACTAGCGGGCTACAATGAGCAGTTCTTC.

In this sample, this clone turned up a few times. V is TRBV6-6 and J is TRBJ2-5, with 8 bases identical to TRBD2. Losses at the gene ends were 2 bases for V and 5 bases for J; bases not matched to a gene: 4. The length of the CDR3 is 14 residues. Germline assignment: CDR1 MNHNY and CDR2 SVGAGI (reference sequence). CDR3 sequence (DNA): TGTGCCAGCAGTTACAGGACTAGCCGGGAGACCCAGTACTTC. Protein: CASSYRTSRETQYF.

CDR3 sequence reads: CASSPPAREGLRGTDTQYF. For the CDR3, the DNA is TGTGCCAGCAGCCCCCCCGCCCGGGAGGGCTTACGAGGCACAGATACGCAGTATTTT. The chain couples TRBV7-9 to TRBJ2-3; 8 bases align to TRBD2. CDR3 length equals 19 residues. The junction had 17 bases not matched to a gene; V was cut back by 5 bases and J by 1 base. Germline V gene sequence: CDR1 SEHNR, CDR2 FQNEAQ (reference sequence). Combining the CDR3 with reference TRBV7-9 and TRBJ2-3 gives the whole variable domain DTGVSQNPRHKITKRGQNVTFRCDPISEHNRLYWYRQTLGQGPEFLTYFQNEAQLEKSRLLSDRFSAERPKGSFSTLEIQRTEQGDSAMYLCASSPPAREGLRGTDTQYFGPGTRLTVL.

V and J are TRBV2 and TRBJ1-3; D remains ambiguous. Germline values: CDR1 SNHLY, CDR2 FYNNEI. The V gene lost 3 bases and the J gene lost 2 bases, with 11 bases spanning the gap. This CDR3 is built from 15 residues. As DNA, the CDR3 is TGTGCCAGCAGTGAGGAGGGAACGCCTGGAAACACCATATATTTT. Its translation is CASSEEGTPGNTIYF.

This chain links TRBV6-6 with TRBJ2-7, with TRBD1 matching over 8 bases. V dropped 5 bases and J dropped 0; count of bases not matched to a gene: 3. Germline assignment: CDR1 MNHNY and CDR2 SVGAGI (reference sequence). CDR3 size: 14 residues. CDR3 sequence reads: CASSDRGFSYEQYF. In DNA, the CDR3 is TGTGCCAGCAGTGACAGGGGTTTCTCCTACGAGCAGTACTTC.

This clone was found a few times. V is TRBV29-1 and J is TRBJ1-1; TRBD1 matches 8 bases. V lost 7 bases, J lost 4 bases, and 8 bases stayed unmatched. The CDR3 contains 13 residues. CDR1 is SQVTM, CDR2 ANQGSEA, per germline. The CDR3 DNA follows: TGCAGCGCCACAGGGGGAAGAGGCACTGAAGCTTTCTTT. This codes for CSATGGRGTEAFF.

The V gene is TRBV6-4, the J gene TRBJ2-3; D call uncertain. Germline V gene data show CDR1 as MRHNA and CDR2 as SNTAGT. Trimming removed 4 bases from V and 0 bases from J, with 5 bases in between. The CDR3 has 13 amino acids. The CDR3 coding sequence is TGTGCCAGCAGTGCACAGAGCACAGATACGCAGTATTTT. It specifies CASSAQSTDTQYF.

This clone has only one observation. The rearrangement uses TRBV9 and TRBJ1-1, with TRBD1 identical over 8 bases. The CDR3 has 16 amino acids. CDR1 and CDR2 (germline): SGDLS, YYNGEE. V lost 3 bases, J lost 2 bases, and 9 bases stayed unmatched. The CDR3 region has the DNA TGTGCCAGCAGCGCCACTCCTGACAGGGGTAACACTGAAGCTTTCTTT. Encoded protein: CASSATPDRGNTEAFF.

The chain employs TRBV7-2 and TRBJ2-1; 7 bases map to TRBD2. Germline CDR1 reads SGHTA; CDR2 reads FQGNSA. After removal of 1 base from V and 9 bases from J, the junction contained 6 bases not matched to a gene. The CDR3 contains 14 residues. The CDR3 bases are TGTGCCAGCAGCTTAGAGGGACTAACAATTGAGCAGTTCTTC. Its protein is CASSLEGLTIEQFF.

This rearrangement joins TRBV28 to TRBJ2-3, with D tentatively TRBD1 (6 bases). The germline V gene has CDR1 MDHEN and CDR2 SYDVKM. The CDR3 sequence is 13 residues long. Deletions cut 10 bases from V and 2 bases from J, with 13 bases between. DNA for the CDR3: TGTGCCACCTCAGGGGTACCCACAGATACGCAGTATTTT. Its protein is CATSGVPTDTQYF.

This rearrangement joins TRBV28 to TRBJ1-2, with D perhaps TRBD1 (5 bases). The CDR3 length is 13 residues. Trimming left V 7 bases short and J 8 bases short, with 17 bases between. The V gene's germline CDR1 is MDHEN and CDR2 SYDVKM. The DNA of the CDR3 is TGTGCCAGCACCCGACAGACTCTGGCAGGCTACACCTTC. Its protein is CASTRQTLAGYTF.

The chain employs TRBV5-1 and TRBJ2-1; 7 bases match TRBD2. CDR1 is SGHRS and CDR2 is YFSETQ in the germline V gene. Trimming took 0 bases from V and 8 from J; bases not matched to a gene: 5. CDR3 length: 14 residues. The DNA of the CDR3 is TGCGCCAGCAGCTTGGGGGAGGGCCGGGATGAGCAGTTCTTC. Its protein product is CASSLGEGRDEQFF.

The chain uses TRBV7-2 and TRBJ2-1, with TRBD2 matching 12 bases. V lost 1 base, J lost 8 bases, and 6 bases stayed unmatched. Germline V lookup: CDR1 SGHTA, CDR2 FQGNSA. This CDR3 is built from 16 residues. CDR3 sequence (DNA): TGTGCCAGCAGCTTAGTTCCTAGCGGGAGGGCGCATGAGCAGTTCTTC. As protein: CASSLVPSGRAHEQFF.

This clone was seen only once. V is TRBV19 and J is TRBJ2-3; TRBD1 aligns across 12 bases. There are 18 residues in the CDR3. Germline CDR1 reads LNHDA; CDR2 reads SQIVND (reference sequence). The V gene end was trimmed by 2 bases and the J gene end by 8 bases; junction bases not matched to a gene: 14. CDR3 protein: CASSISQTGTGGRGTQYF. The CDR3 region has the DNA TGTGCCAGTAGTATATCCCAGACCGGGACAGGGGGCAGGGGTACGCAGTATTTT.

This clone appeared a single time. CDR3 sequence reads: CSYWTGEAGSNEQFF. CDR3 nucleotides: TGCAGCTATTGGACAGGGGAAGCGGGAAGTAATGAGCAGTTCTTC. The chain is built from TRBV29-1 and TRBJ2-1, with 9 bases lining up with TRBD1. The J segment lost 7 bases and the V segment lost 8 bases, leaving 15 bases of the junction unmatched. Germline assignment: CDR1 SQVTM and CDR2 ANQGSEA. The CDR3 extends over 15 amino acids.

The chain carries TRBV6-6 and TRBJ2-1, with 8 bases aligning to TRBD2. Germline loops: CDR1 MNHNY, CDR2 SVGAGI (reference sequence). V shed 6 bases, J shed 3 bases, and the junction held 7 bases outside the gene matches. The CDR3 loop spans 15 amino acids. CDR3 protein: CASSLGLGFYNEQFF. The DNA of the CDR3 is TGTGCCAGCAGCCTGGGACTAGGCTTCTACAATGAGCAGTTCTTC.

This clone was counted a few times. This sequence joins TRBV6-5 and TRBJ1-2; unclear D gene. The CDR3 sequence is 14 residues long. Germline V gene data show CDR1 as MNHEY and CDR2 as SVGAGI. With 7 bases removed from V and 4 bases from J, the gap between germline ends came to 16 bases. CDR3 in amino acids: CASNTRHSVYGYTF. In DNA form, the CDR3 reads TGTGCCAGCAATACCAGACACTCGGTCTATGGCTACACCTTC.

The rearrangement uses TRBV7-9 and TRBJ1-2; D is ambiguous. CDR3 length equals 11 residues. Germline assignment: CDR1 SEHNR and CDR2 FQNEAQ (reference sequence). The ends were cut back, 4 bases at V and 10 bases at J, with 10 bases in the middle. The CDR3, as DNA: TGTGCCAGCAGCTCGAACTCGATCTACACCTTC. Amino acids: CASSSNSIYTF. The variable domain in full, with the rest retrieved from reference TRBV7-9 and TRBJ1-2, is DTGVSQNPRHKITKRGQNVTFRCDPISEHNRLYWYRQTLGQGPEFLTYFQNEAQLEKSRLLSDRFSAERPKGSFSTLEIQRTEQGDSAMYLCASSSNSIYTFGSGTRLTVV.

This clone has only a few counts. The chain recombines TRBV6-1 with TRBJ1-3; D call uncertain. In germline, CDR1 is MNHNS, CDR2 SASEGT. This CDR3 region has 14 residues. Trimming took off 2 bases at V and 4 bases at J, with 9 bases between the two ends. The CDR3 sequence: CASSEFHSGNTIYF. In DNA form, the CDR3 reads TGTGCCAGCAGTGAATTTCACTCAGGAAACACCATATATTTT.

The V call is TRBV4-3, the J call TRBJ2-6, with TRBD2 as a possible D gene (6 bases). From germline, CDR1 is LGHNA and CDR2 YSLEER. Trimming took 0 bases from V and 2 from J, leaving 8 bases between them. This CDR3 spans 16 amino acids. CDR3 protein: CASSQDTSTGANVLTF. The CDR3 DNA follows: TGCGCCAGCAGCCAAGACACTAGCACTGGGGCCAACGTCCTGACTTTC.

The rearrangement joins TRBV7-2 to TRBJ2-7, with a tentative D call TRBD1 (6 bases). The CDR3 runs to 15 residues. CDR1 is SGHTA, CDR2 FQGNSA, per germline. The ends were cut back, 3 bases at V and 3 bases at J, with 15 bases in the middle. For the CDR3, the DNA is TGTGCCAGCAGCTTGGCCTGGGGACATAACTACGAGCAGTACTTC. Amino acid sequence: CASSLAWGHNYEQYF.

J is TRBJ2-7 and V is TRBV4-3, with 10 positions matching TRBD2. Trimming removed 3 bases from V and 3 bases from J; junction bases left unmatched: 5. The germline V gene has CDR1 LGHNA and CDR2 YSLEER. This CDR3 region has 15 residues. CDR3 region: CASSHGTSDLYEQYF. DNA of the CDR3: TGCGCCAGCAGCCACGGGACTAGCGACCTCTACGAGCAGTACTTC.

The V gene is TRBV5-1, the J gene TRBJ2-7, with TRBD2 matching over 9 bases. Germline assignment: CDR1 SGHRS and CDR2 YFSETQ. The CDR3 covers 13 residues. V shed 2 bases and J 4 bases; nucleotides not matched to a gene: 1. In nucleotides, the CDR3 is TGCGCCAGCAGCTTACTAGCGGGTTACGAGCAGTACTTC. It codes for CASSLLAGYEQYF.

This clone showed up just a few times. The chain combines TRBV5-8 with TRBJ2-5, with D tentatively TRBD1 (6 bases). The CDR3 has 15 residues. The V end was cut by 0 bases, the J end by 1 base, with 10 bases between. Germline loops: CDR1 SGHTS, CDR2 YDEGEE. The CDR3 coding sequence is TGTGCCAGCAGCTTGGGGCGACAGGTCCAAGAGACCCAGTACTTC. It is translated as CASSLGRQVQETQYF.